The 9 T cell receptor beta chains below come from one sample, sequenced in a study of T cell responses to AZD1222 COVID-19 vaccine (dated by TCRdb to the early 2020s). The library was built by means of the immunoSEQ multiplex PCR assay. TCRdb limited this immuneACCESS table to in-frame rearrangements with V and J called. A share of clones is missing; checked studies link under half to unresolved V genes, and the rest is unexplained. The sample has roughly 97,000 clones on record, about 93% of them singletons. Together, the top ten hold around 5% of the sample. Sample time point, as interpreted from the label and publication: baseline before first vaccination. Sequencing used peripheral blood, obtained on day 0 of AZD1222 vaccination. The source of these receptors is an adult in good health.

This chain joins TRBV7-2 and TRBJ1-6; TRBD1 might be the D (6 bases). Germline CDR1 and CDR2: SGHTA and FQGNSA. The V and J ends lost 6 bases and 5 bases respectively, with 14 bases between them. The CDR3 covers 15 residues. The CDR3 is CASRKGGLHNSPLHF. The CDR3 DNA is TGTGCCAGCAGAAAGGGGGGACTTCATAATTCACCCCTCCACTTT. The full variable domain, its missing parts supplied by reference TRBV7-2 and TRBJ1-6, is GAGVSQSPSNKVTEKGKDVELRCDPISGHTALYWYRQSLGQGLEFLIYFQGNSAPDKSGLPSDRFSAERTGGSVSTLTIQRTQQEDSAVYLCASRKGGLHNSPLHFGNGTRLTVT.

CDR3 sequence: CASSYAYGSEQYF. The DNA of the CDR3 is TGTGCCAGCAGTTACGCTTATGGGAGCGAGCAGTACTTC. V is TRBV6-5 and J is TRBJ2-7; a possible D gene is TRBD2 (5 bases). The V gene lost 2 bases and the J gene lost 6 bases, with 11 bases spanning the gap. This CDR3 is built from 13 residues. Germline V gene data show CDR1 as MNHEY and CDR2 as SVGAGI.

The chain employs TRBV30 and TRBJ2-7, with TRBD2 matching 7 bases. This CDR3 has 13 residues. Germline V lookup: CDR1 GTSNPN, CDR2 SVGIG (reference sequence). J gave up 3 bases and V 2 bases, and 4 bases lay outside the gene matches. For the CDR3, the DNA is TGTGCCTGGAGTCAAACGGGGGGCTACGAGCAGTACTTC. Amino acid sequence: CAWSQTGGYEQYF. The full variable domain, in which reference TRBV30 and TRBJ2-7 provide the parts outside the CDR3, is SQTIHQWPATLVQPVGSPLSLECTVEGTSNPNLYWYRQAAGRGLQLLFYSVGIGQISSEVPQNLSASRPQDRQFILSSKKLLLSDSGFYLCAWSQTGGYEQYFGPGTRLTVT.

This chain joins TRBV18 and TRBJ2-7, with D perhaps TRBD2 (5 bases). CDR1 and CDR2 (germline): KGHSH, LQKENI. CDR3 length: 14 residues. Between the trimmed V and J ends, which lost 2 bases and 1 base, there was a span of 9 bases. This chain's CDR3 is CASSPETTSYEQYF. CDR3 DNA: TGTGCCAGCTCACCAGAGACTACTTCCTACGAGCAGTACTTC. Full variable domain (remainder filled in from reference TRBV18 and TRBJ2-7): NAGVMQNPRHLVRRRGQEARLRCSPMKGHSHVYWYRQLPEEGLKFMVYLQKENIIDESGMPKERFSAEFPKEGPSILRIQQVVRGDSAAYFCASSPETTSYEQYFGPGTRLTVT.

This clone has just one count. The rearrangement uses TRBV25-1 and TRBJ1-5; weak D call: TRBD1 (5 bases). The CDR3 runs 15 residues. CDR1 is MGHDK and CDR2 is SYGVNS in the germline V gene. V dropped 4 bases and J dropped 3 bases, with 13 bases sitting between them. The CDR3 sequence is CASSARAGSNQPQHF. The CDR3 DNA reads as TGTGCCAGCAGTGCCAGGGCAGGGTCCAATCAGCCCCAGCATTTT.

The chain combines TRBV30 with TRBJ1-4; 9 bases agree with TRBD1. This CDR3 is built from 12 residues. V shed 0 bases, J shed 12 bases, and the junction held 2 bases outside the gene matches. The germline V gene has CDR1 GTSNPN and CDR2 SVGIG (reference sequence). The CDR3 DNA reads TGTGCCTGGAGTGTAGACAGGGGGGAACTGTTTTTT. Translation gives CAWSVDRGELFF.

This clone was seen just once. J is TRBJ2-5 and V is TRBV12-5, with 12 bases matching TRBD2. The CDR3 totals 16 residues. Looked up from germline, CDR1 is LGHNT and CDR2 is FRNRAP. V gave up 0 bases and J gave up 9 bases; unmatched junction bases: 8. The CDR3 is CASGLVGTSGPVPQYF. The CDR3 DNA reads TGTGCTAGTGGTTTGGTTGGGACTAGCGGGCCAGTGCCCCAGTACTTC.

The J gene is TRBJ2-3, the V gene TRBV30; D perhaps matches TRBD2 (5 bases). CDR1 GTSNPN and CDR2 SVGIG come from the germline V gene (reference sequence). Trimming shortened V by 0 bases and J by 6 bases, and 16 bases separated the two germline ends. This CDR3 has 15 residues. CDR3 coding DNA: TGTGCCTGGAGTGTACAAGAGCGGAGTGGTGATACGCAGTATTTT. Translating gives CAWSVQERSGDTQYF. Drawing the rest from reference TRBV30 and TRBJ2-3, the complete variable domain is SQTIHQWPATLVQPVGSPLSLECTVEGTSNPNLYWYRQAAGRGLQLLFYSVGIGQISSEVPQNLSASRPQDRQFILSSKKLLLSDSGFYLCAWSVQERSGDTQYFGPGTRLTVL.

The rearrangement uses TRBV18 and TRBJ2-7; D gene ambiguous. The CDR3 length is 12 residues. From germline, CDR1 is KGHSH and CDR2 LQKENI. Trimming left V 3 bases short and J 2 bases short, with 5 bases between. The CDR3 region is CASSPSTYEQYF. The CDR3 nucleotides are TGTGCCAGCTCACCCAGTACCTACGAGCAGTACTTC. Drawing the rest from reference TRBV18 and TRBJ2-7, the complete variable domain is NAGVMQNPRHLVRRRGQEARLRCSPMKGHSHVYWYRQLPEEGLKFMVYLQKENIIDESGMPKERFSAEFPKEGPSILRIQQVVRGDSAAYFCASSPSTYEQYFGPGTRLTVT.